The 24 T cell receptor beta chains below all came from one sample that was sequenced in a study of control samples from healthy donors and cancer patients. Clones were read by immunoSEQ multiplex PCR, and TCRdb kept only the in-frame ones, dropping some. The sample consists of roughly 450,000 clones, 80% to 95% of them appearing once. Input material: PBMCs. Source of these receptors: a man in his forties with head and neck cancer.

V and J are TRBV7-3 and TRBJ2-1; the match to TRBD2 covers 14 bases. CDR1 is SGHTA and CDR2 is FQGTGA in the germline V gene. Unmatched junction bases numbered 7, after V lost 2 bases and J lost 7 bases. The CDR3 covers 17 residues. The CDR3 DNA sequence: TGTGCCAGCAGCTTAGAGTGGACTAGCGGGGGGTTGAATGAGCAGTTCTTC. This gives the protein CASSLEWTSGGLNEQFF.

The chain employs TRBV19 and TRBJ2-3; TRBD2 matches 7 bases. This CDR3 comprises 12 residues. Per the germline V gene, CDR1 is LNHDA and CDR2 is SQIVND (reference sequence). V dropped 8 bases and J dropped 6; count of bases not matched to a gene: 5. CDR3 sequence (DNA): TGTGCCAGTGGAGCGGGACTGGATACGCAGTATTTT. This sequence encodes CASGAGLDTQYF.

This rearrangement joins TRBV18 to TRBJ2-1; tentatively, D is TRBD1 or TRBD2 (5 bases each). CDR1 and CDR2 (germline): KGHSH, LQKENI. The CDR3 consists of 14 residues. Trimming took 4 bases from V and 6 from J, leaving 13 bases between them. The CDR3 region has the DNA TGTGCCAGCTCACAGATGGCAGGGACCAATGAGCAGTTCTTC. Translation gives CASSQMAGTNEQFF. Complete variable domain (other parts from reference TRBV18 and TRBJ2-1): NAGVMQNPRHLVRRRGQEARLRCSPMKGHSHVYWYRQLPEEGLKFMVYLQKENIIDESGMPKERFSAEFPKEGPSILRIQQVVRGDSAAYFCASSQMAGTNEQFFGPGTRLTVL.

The genes are TRBV30 and TRBJ2-5; no clear D. Germline lookup yields CDR1 GTSNPN and CDR2 SVGIG (reference sequence). The CDR3 is made up of 13 amino acids. V lost 0 bases to trimming and J lost 6 bases, with 11 bases between them. The DNA for the CDR3 is TGTGCCTGGAGTGTAAACGCAAAGAAGACCCAGTACTTC. Amino acid sequence: CAWSVNAKKTQYF.

In the case of this clone: The junction departs from germline at one end; a sequencing error may be responsible. This rearrangement joins TRBV3-1 (or the pseudogene TRBV3-2) to TRBJ1-6; no clear D. The CDR3 consists of 12 residues. Germline loops: CDR1 LGHDT, CDR2 YNNKEL (reference sequence). CDR3 amino acids: CASSQRDSPPHF. The CDR3 region has the DNA TGTGCCAGCAGCCAAAGAGATTCACCCCCCCACTTT.

The chain has TRBV6-2 or TRBV6-3 and TRBJ2-5, with D possibly being TRBD1 or TRBD2 (5 bases each). The CDR3 totals 19 residues. Trimming pared 6 bases from V and 5 bases from J, leaving 31 bases between. Germline assignment: CDR1 MNHEY and CDR2 SVGEGT. CDR3 residues: CASRYTIIGSQRGQETQYF. The CDR3 DNA reads as TGTGCCAGCAGGTACACCATTATTGGGAGCCAAAGGGGTCAGGAGACCCAGTACTTC.

V and J are TRBV6-5 and TRBJ2-5; D might be TRBD1 (6 bases). The germline CDR1 and CDR2 sequences are MNHEY and SVGAGI. Trimming shortened V by 2 bases and J by 5 bases, and 15 bases separated the two germline ends. CDR3 length equals 15 residues. The CDR3: CASSYRAGALETQYF. The CDR3 nucleotides read TGTGCCAGCAGTTACAGGGCAGGGGCGTTGGAGACCCAGTACTTC.

The chain is built from TRBV6-6 and TRBJ1-1, with D unresolved. The CDR3 sequence is 12 residues long. Germline lookup yields CDR1 MNHNY and CDR2 SVGAGI (reference sequence). V was shortened by 8 bases and J by 0 bases, with 7 bases between the two germline ends. The CDR3 loop is CASCRMNTEAFF. The CDR3 DNA reads as TGTGCCAGCTGTCGCATGAACACTGAAGCTTTCTTT.

This chain links TRBV28 with TRBJ2-3; 7 bases are shared with TRBD1. CDR1 MDHEN and CDR2 SYDVKM come from the germline V gene. The CDR3 covers 14 residues. J gave up 1 base and V 6 bases, and 4 bases lay outside the gene matches. The chain's CDR3 is CASRRGRGTDTQYF. CDR3 nucleotides: TGTGCCAGCAGGAGGGGGCGAGGCACAGATACGCAGTATTTT.

The V and J genes are TRBV6-1 and TRBJ1-1; D not certain. The length of the CDR3 is 13 residues. Germline lookup yields CDR1 MNHNS and CDR2 SASEGT. Trimming stripped 1 base from V and 0 bases from J, with 3 bases between. This CDR3 is CASSEVMNTEAFF. The CDR3 coding sequence is TGTGCCAGCAGTGAAGTCATGAACACTGAAGCTTTCTTT.

The chain is built from TRBV2 and TRBJ1-5; D gene unclear. Germline V lookup: CDR1 SNHLY, CDR2 FYNNEI. Trimming took off 7 bases at V and 9 bases at J, with 16 bases between the two ends. This CDR3 is 13 amino acids long. This CDR3 is CASNDLVKGPQHF. CDR3 in DNA: TGTGCCAGCAACGATTTGGTTAAAGGGCCCCAGCATTTT.

Here the CDR3 DNA reads TGTGCCAGCAGCGTCGACAGAGGGGGCAATCAGCCCCAGCATTTT. Protein product: CASSVDRGGNQPQHF. The chain links TRBV11-2 to TRBJ1-5; tentative D call: TRBD1 (5 bases). Germline-derived CDR1 and CDR2 are SGHAT and FQNNGV. V dropped 5 bases and J dropped 2 bases, with 13 bases sitting between them. The CDR3 extends over 15 amino acids. The complete variable domain, with remaining parts taken from reference TRBV11-2 and TRBJ1-5, reads EAGVAQSPRYKIIEKRQSVAFWCNPISGHATLYWYQQILGQGPKLLIQFQNNGVVDDSQLPKDRFSAERLKGVDSTLKIQPAKLEDSAVYLCASSVDRGGNQPQHFGDGTRLSIL.

The count of this clone is one. The chain employs TRBV6-1 and TRBJ2-5; possibly TRBD1 or TRBD2 for D (6 bases each). CDR1 and CDR2 (germline): MNHNS, SASEGT. The CDR3 is 14 amino acids. Trimming removed 2 bases at V and 3 bases at J, with 10 bases between. The CDR3 is CASSELRGEETQYF. In DNA, the CDR3 is TGTGCCAGCAGTGAATTAAGGGGGGAAGAGACCCAGTACTTC.

J is TRBJ1-4 and V is TRBV4-1; the D is unclear. CDR1 and CDR2 from the germline V gene are MGHRA and YSYEKL. The CDR3 has 13 residues. Between the trimmed V and J ends, which lost 0 bases and 7 bases, there was a span of 6 bases. The CDR3 here is CASSQDNTEKLFF. In nucleotides, the CDR3 is TGCGCCAGCAGCCAAGATAACACTGAAAAACTGTTTTTT.

The table lists this clone with a count of one. The V gene is TRBV7-3, the J gene TRBJ1-1; D gene uncertain. V was cut by 5 bases and J by 2 bases, with 18 bases left in between. This CDR3 has 16 amino acids. CDR1 and CDR2 from the germline V gene are SGHTA and FQGTGA. CDR3 in amino acids: CASSLGGPGSNTEAFF. CDR3 DNA sequence: TGTGCCAGCAGCCTAGGAGGGCCCGGGTCCAACACTGAAGCTTTCTTT.

This clone was seen just once. The chain links TRBV6-5 to TRBJ2-2; 9 bases fit TRBD2. Germline assignment: CDR1 MNHEY and CDR2 SVGAGI. Losses at the gene ends were 10 bases for V and 4 bases for J; bases not matched to a gene: 4. This CDR3 has 13 residues. CDR3 nucleotide sequence: TGTGCCACCGAGGGACTAGCCACCGGGGAGCTGTTTTTT. Translated, it gives CATEGLATGELFF.

This clone was observed once. The V gene is TRBV12-3 or TRBV12-4, the J gene TRBJ2-5, with D hard to call. The CDR3 loop spans 13 amino acids. The V end lost 2 bases, the J end lost 1 base, and 5 bases lay between the germline ends. CDR3 bases: TGTGCCAGCAGTTTAAACAGCCAAGAGACCCAGTACTTC. As protein: CASSLNSQETQYF.

This CDR3 reads CASSTPGGLAKNIQYF. The CDR3 DNA reads TGTGCCAGCAGCACCCCGGGCGGGTTAGCCAAAAACATTCAGTACTTC. The V and J genes are TRBV28 and TRBJ2-4; D perhaps matches TRBD2 (5 bases). The CDR3 is 16 residues long. Germline CDR1 reads MDHEN; CDR2 reads SYDVKM. V dropped 6 bases and J dropped 0 bases, with 15 bases sitting between them.

The genes are TRBV15 and TRBJ1-4, with D perhaps TRBD1 (6 bases). The CDR3 has 13 amino acids. The germline V and J ends were trimmed by 3 bases and 7 bases, with 9 bases remaining between them. Germline-derived CDR1 and CDR2 are LNHNV and YYDKDF (reference sequence). The CDR3 spells CATSRGGSEKLFF. DNA for the CDR3: TGTGCCACCAGCAGGGGGGGCTCTGAAAAACTGTTTTTT.

V is TRBV6-5 and J is TRBJ2-7; 7 bases map to TRBD1. The CDR3 runs 15 residues. Germline CDR1 and CDR2: MNHEY and SVGAGI. V was pared by 6 bases and J by 0 bases, with 8 bases of the junction left unmatched. Here the CDR3 reads CASSAVGTVSYEQYF. As DNA, the CDR3 is TGTGCCAGCAGCGCCGTCGGGACAGTCTCCTACGAGCAGTACTTC.

V is TRBV13 and J is TRBJ1-1; D remains ambiguous. In germline, CDR1 is PRHDT, CDR2 FYEKMQ (reference sequence). The V and J ends lost 3 bases and 6 bases respectively, with 8 bases between them. The CDR3 has 12 residues. As DNA, the CDR3 is TGTGCCAGCAGCTTGAGGGTCCCTGAAGCTTTCTTT. The encoded protein is CASSLRVPEAFF.

The V call is TRBV27, the J call TRBJ1-3; TRBD1 might be the D (5 bases). This CDR3 is 15 amino acids long. Trimming stripped 6 bases from V and 0 bases from J, with 12 bases between. Germline V gene data show CDR1 as MNHEY and CDR2 as SMNVEV (reference sequence). The CDR3 coding sequence is TGTGCCAGCAGCCCCAGGGATAACTCTGGAAACACCATATATTTT. This encodes CASSPRDNSGNTIYF.

This rearrangement joins TRBV18 to TRBJ1-5, with a weak D call TRBD1 (5 bases). Trimming left V 6 bases short and J 7 bases short, with 13 bases between. The CDR3 length is 13 residues. Germline CDR1 reads KGHSH; CDR2 reads LQKENI. CDR3 nucleotide sequence: TGTGCCAGCTCCCCAGGGTTATCCCAGCCCCAGCATTTT. The encoded protein is CASSPGLSQPQHF.

V and J are TRBV5-6 and TRBJ1-2, with no clear D. The CDR3 is 13 amino acids. Between the trimmed V and J ends, which lost 7 bases and 2 bases, there was a span of 12 bases. Germline CDR1 SGHDT, CDR2 YYEEEE. The CDR3 sequence is CASHRRENYGYTF. CDR3 bases: TGTGCCAGCCACCGGAGGGAGAACTATGGCTACACCTTC.